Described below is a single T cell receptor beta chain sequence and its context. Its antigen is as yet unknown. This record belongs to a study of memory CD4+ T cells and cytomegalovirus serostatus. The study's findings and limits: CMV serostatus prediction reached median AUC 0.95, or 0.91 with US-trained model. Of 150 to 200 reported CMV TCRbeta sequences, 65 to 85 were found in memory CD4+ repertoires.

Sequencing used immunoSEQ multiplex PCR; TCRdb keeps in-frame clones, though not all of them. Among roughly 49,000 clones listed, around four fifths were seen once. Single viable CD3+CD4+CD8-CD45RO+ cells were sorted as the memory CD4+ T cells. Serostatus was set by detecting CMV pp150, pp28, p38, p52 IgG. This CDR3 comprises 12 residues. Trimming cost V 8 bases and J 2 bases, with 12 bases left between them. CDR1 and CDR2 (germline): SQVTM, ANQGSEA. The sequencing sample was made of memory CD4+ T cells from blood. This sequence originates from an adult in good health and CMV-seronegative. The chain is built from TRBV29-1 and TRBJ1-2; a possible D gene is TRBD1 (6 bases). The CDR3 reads CSIYQGNYGYTF. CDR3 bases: TGCAGCATCTATCAGGGGAACTATGGCTACACCTTC.